Each of the 3 T cell receptor beta chains below was sequenced from the same sample in a study of T-cell reconstitution after alpha-beta-depleted transplantation in children. Library preparation (for TCRbeta) was performed with unique molecular identifiers. Using its own MiXCR run on the PCR reads, TCRdb lists one record per CDR3 protein. The sample includes about 410,000 distinct CDR3 sequences, 20% of them seen just once. Sequences were derived from PBMCs from the stem cell graft donor, sampled from the stem cell graft. The receptors derive from a human donor who donated a stem cell graft to a child with acute myeloid leukemia.

The chain uses TRBV5-1 and TRBJ2-7, with 11 nucleotides matching TRBD2. The length of the CDR3 is 14 residues. Trimming at V came to 4 bases and at J to 5 bases, leaving 5 bases not matched to a gene. Germline V lookup: CDR1 SGHRS, CDR2 YFSETQ. The CDR3 spells CASSQLAGVNEQYF. CDR3 nucleotide sequence: TGCGCCAGCAGCCAACTAGCGGGAGTGAACGAGCAGTACTTC.

This clonotype was found a few times. The chain couples TRBV12-3 or TRBV12-4 to TRBJ2-7, with 7 bases identical to TRBD2. J lost 7 bases, V lost 6 bases, and 15 bases had no gene match. This CDR3 has 15 amino acids. CDR3 DNA sequence: TGTGCCAGCAGACCGGAGCCGGGACTATCTGAAGAGCAGTACTTC. Protein: CASRPEPGLSEEQYF.

This clonotype has just a few counts. J is TRBJ2-1 and V is TRBV7-3; tentative D call: TRBD2 (5 bases). This CDR3 has 14 residues. V lost 5 bases, J lost 3 bases, and 11 bases lay in between. CDR1 SGHTA and CDR2 FQGTGA come from the germline V gene. The CDR3: CASSPSRDYNEQFF. As DNA, the CDR3 is TGTGCCAGCAGCCCAAGCCGGGACTACAATGAGCAGTTCTTC.